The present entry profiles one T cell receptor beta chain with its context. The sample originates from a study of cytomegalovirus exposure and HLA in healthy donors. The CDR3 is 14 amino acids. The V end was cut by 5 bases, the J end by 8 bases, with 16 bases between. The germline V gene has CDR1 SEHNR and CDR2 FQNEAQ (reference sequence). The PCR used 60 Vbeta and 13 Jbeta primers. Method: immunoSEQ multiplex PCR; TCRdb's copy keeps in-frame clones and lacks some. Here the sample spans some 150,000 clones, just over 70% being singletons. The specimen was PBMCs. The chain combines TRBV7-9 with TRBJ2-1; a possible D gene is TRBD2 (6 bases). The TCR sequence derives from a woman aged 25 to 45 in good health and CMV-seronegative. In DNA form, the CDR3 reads TGTGCCAGCAGCGGCAGCGCGGGGTTCGATGAGCAGTTCTTC. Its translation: CASSGSAGFDEQFF.